A single sample gave rise to the 27 T cell receptor beta chains below, sequenced in a study of spatial heterogeneity in lung cancer. The time point was: sample taken at primary tumor resection. Extraction of whole RNA from tumor, nontumor lung or frozen PBMC preceded unsorted sequencing. Each CDR3 protein gets one entry after TCRdb re-called the 5' RACE reads with MiXCR. The data contain a few thousand distinct CDR3 sequences, approximately 16% of them singletons. Here the sequenced sample was normal lung tissue next to the tumor, taken at surgery. The receptors stem from a male donor with early-stage non-small cell lung cancer.

This clonotype was detected ten times or more. This beta chain represents an off-target read in a library built for alpha chains; its size is of limited meaning. The rearrangement links TRBV7-2 to TRBJ2-3; 9 bases are a match to TRBD1. Germline V gene data show CDR1 as SGHTA and CDR2 as FQGNSA. The CDR3 length is 14 residues. Trimming at V came to 4 bases and at J to 6 bases, leaving 5 bases not matched to a gene. CDR3 residues: CASSSVGQGDTQYF. The CDR3 nucleotides are TGTGCCAGCAGCTCGGTCGGACAGGGGGATACGCAGTATTTT.

This clonotype came up a few times. This beta chain is off target for a library built for alpha chains, so its abundance means little. The chain couples TRBV3-1 to TRBJ1-2, with D perhaps TRBD1 (6 bases). V was pared by 1 base and J by 7 bases, with 13 bases between. Germline lookup yields CDR1 LGHDT and CDR2 YNNKEL (reference sequence). This CDR3 comprises 14 residues. This chain's CDR3 is CASSQVGSRGGYTF. The CDR3 nucleotides are TGTGCCAGCAGCCAAGTGGGCAGCAGGGGTGGCTACACCTTC. Full variable domain (remainder filled in from reference TRBV3-1 and TRBJ1-2): DTAVSQTPKYLVTQMGNDKSIKCEQNLGHDTMYWYKQDSKKFLKIMFSYNNKELIINETVPNRFSPKSPDKAHLNLHINSLELGDSAVYFCASSQVGSRGGYTFGSGTRLTVV.

About this clonotype itself: Sequence at one end of the junction differs from germline and may be a read error. A library made for alpha chains picked up this beta chain off target, so its size means little. V usage is TRBV7-7 and J usage is TRBJ2-4, with D unresolved. The CDR3 contains 16 residues. In germline, CDR1 is SSHAT, CDR2 FNYEAQ (reference sequence). CDR3 residues: CASSPRPPGAKNIQYF. CDR3 nucleotides: TGTGCTAGCAGCCCCCGCCCCCCGGGAGCCAAAAACATTCAGTACTTC. Based on the CDR3 plus reference TRBV7-7 and TRBJ2-4, the full variable domain is GAGVSQSPRYKVTKRGQDVTLRCDPISSHATLYWYQQALGQGPEFLTYFNYEAQPDKSGLPSDRFSAERPEGSISTLTIQRTEQRDSAMYRCASSPRPPGAKNIQYFGAGTRLSVL.

Turning to this clonotype: A much larger clone is a single base away; this may be a read error. The library was designed around alpha chains, so this beta chain is a stray read whose abundance carries little weight. This rearrangement joins TRBV19 to TRBJ2-5; weak D call: TRBD2 (6 bases). Germline assignment: CDR1 LNHDA and CDR2 SQIVND (reference sequence). The CDR3 sequence is 15 residues long. For the CDR3, the DNA is TGTGCCGGTAGTAGCTCCACCGGGAGACAAGAGACCCAGTACTTC. This gives the protein CAGSSSTGRQETQYF.

Relative to its sample, this clonotype is medium-sized. This beta chain lies outside the target of a library built for alpha chains; its clone size means little. The V call is TRBV20-1, the J call TRBJ1-1; D not resolved. Trimming pared 4 bases from V and 0 bases from J, leaving 9 bases between. Germline V gene lookup returns CDR1 DFQATT and CDR2 SNEGSKA (reference sequence). The CDR3 sequence is 13 residues long. CDR3: CSATPGVNTEAFF. The CDR3 DNA sequence: TGCAGTGCTACTCCAGGTGTGAACACTGAAGCTTTCTTT.

This clonotype has a count of ten or more. This beta chain came through as a stray read in a library set up for alpha chains, and its size says little. The rearrangement uses TRBV20-1 and TRBJ2-5; a possible D gene is TRBD2 (5 bases). Germline-derived CDR1 and CDR2 are DFQATT and SNEGSKA (reference sequence). This CDR3 is 13 amino acids long. The V end was cut by 1 base, the J end by 5 bases, with 11 bases between. CDR3 residues: CSARVLARETQYF. The CDR3 DNA reads TGCAGTGCTAGAGTGCTAGCTCGGGAGACCCAGTACTTC.

About this clonotype: This beta chain came through as a stray read in a library set up for alpha chains, and its size says little. CDR3 sequence (DNA): TGTGCCAGCAGTTTTGAGACAGATACGCAGTATTTT. This gives the protein CASSFETDTQYF. The rearrangement links TRBV6-6 to TRBJ2-3; D ambiguous. Trimming took off 4 bases at V and 3 bases at J, with 5 bases between the two ends. This CDR3 contains 12 residues. CDR1 is MNHNY and CDR2 is SVGAGI in the germline V gene (reference sequence).

This clonotype qualifies as medium-sized. With the library built for alpha chains, this beta chain is off target and its frequency is not meaningful. This chain links TRBV10-3 with TRBJ2-2; D is possibly TRBD2 (6 bases). Germline CDR1 ENHRY, CDR2 SYGVKD. V was trimmed by 4 bases and J by 4 bases, leaving 16 bases between them. The CDR3 is 16 residues long. CDR3 DNA sequence: TGTGCCATCAGTGCTCAGCCGGGGAGGAGCACCGGGGAGCTGTTTTTT. Translation: CAISAQPGRSTGELFF.

This clonotype is labeled medium-sized. This beta chain turned up in a library designed for alpha chains; as an off-target read, its abundance says little. The V and J genes are TRBV5-1 and TRBJ2-2, with TRBD1 identical over 8 bases. The germline gives CDR1 SGHRS, CDR2 YFSETQ. The CDR3 is made up of 17 amino acids. V shed 4 bases, J shed 3 bases, and the junction held 11 bases outside the gene matches. CDR3: CASSAQPGGADTGELFF. CDR3 DNA: TGCGCCAGCAGCGCCCAACCAGGGGGCGCCGACACCGGGGAGCTGTTTTTT. Variable domain in full (rest from reference TRBV5-1 and TRBJ2-2): KAGVTQTPRYLIKTRGQQVTLSCSPISGHRSVSWYQQTPGQGLQFLFEYFSETQRNKGNFPGRFSGRQFSNSRSEMNVSTLELGDSALYLCASSAQPGGADTGELFFGEGSRLTVL.

This clonotype is medium-sized by share. Because this beta chain is a stray read in a library intended to capture alpha chains, its abundance should not be given much weight. The gene calls are TRBV20-1 and TRBJ2-2; D might be TRBD1 (6 bases). V lost 5 bases and J lost 4, with 11 bases in between. This CDR3 has 13 residues. Germline V gene data show CDR1 as DFQATT and CDR2 as SNEGSKA (reference sequence). The CDR3 loop is CSAVRDTTGELFF. DNA of the CDR3: TGCAGTGCTGTTCGGGACACCACCGGGGAGCTGTTTTTT.

This clonotype was counted a few times. With the library built for alpha chains, this beta chain is off target and its frequency is not meaningful. The chain uses TRBV7-9 and TRBJ2-2; D is undetermined. V lost 1 base to trimming and J lost 3 bases, with 12 bases between them. The CDR3 length is 16 residues. Germline assignment: CDR1 SEHNR and CDR2 FQNEAQ (reference sequence). The CDR3 nucleotides read TGTGCCAGCAGCTTAGTCCCAGCAGGAGACACCGGGGAGCTGTTTTTT. It specifies CASSLVPAGDTGELFF.

This clonotype is medium-sized. Being off target in a library aimed at alpha chains, this beta chain has a size of little meaning. The V call is TRBV29-1, the J call TRBJ2-4; TRBD1 agrees at 10 bases. CDR1 is SQVTM, CDR2 ANQGSEA, per germline. The CDR3 consists of 14 residues. Trimming at V came to 3 bases and at J to 7 bases, leaving 6 bases not matched to a gene. The CDR3 reads CSVETGGGSNIQYF. CDR3 DNA sequence: TGCAGCGTTGAGACAGGGGGCGGGAGTAACATTCAGTACTTC. Using reference TRBV29-1 and TRBJ2-4 for the parts outside the CDR3, the full variable domain is SAVISQKPSRDICQRGTSLTIQCQVDSQVTMMFWYRQQPGQSLTLIATANQGSEATYESGFVIDKFPISRPNLTFSTLTVSNMSPEDSSIYLCSVETGGGSNIQYFGAGTRLSVL.

This clonotype came up many times. The size of this beta chain means little, since it is a stray read in a library made for alpha chains. The V gene is TRBV7-8, the J gene TRBJ2-3; no clear D. The CDR3 totals 16 residues. Trimming left V 2 bases short and J 2 bases short, with 14 bases between. Germline V gene lookup returns CDR1 SGHVS and CDR2 FQNEAQ. In nucleotides, the CDR3 is TGTGCCAGCAGCTTAAACTCGGGCCAAAACACAGATACGCAGTATTTT. This encodes CASSLNSGQNTDTQYF.

Note on this clonotype: Found in a library prepared for alpha chains, this beta chain is an off-target read, and its abundance has little meaning. CDR3: CASSADRRTSTSYEQYF. The CDR3 bases are TGTGCCAGCAGCGCGGACAGGCGAACGTCGACCTCCTACGAGCAGTACTTC. This chain joins TRBV12-3 or TRBV12-4 and TRBJ2-7, with TRBD1 matching 7 bases. The CDR3 totals 17 residues. V lost 6 bases, J lost 0 bases, and 14 bases stayed unmatched.

This clonotype qualifies as medium-sized (0.01 to 0.1%). The library was prepared for alpha chains; this beta chain is a stray read, so its frequency means little. The rearrangement uses TRBV5-1 and TRBJ1-1, with 7 bases aligning to TRBD1. The CDR3 runs 14 residues. CDR1 and CDR2 from the germline V gene are SGHRS and YFSETQ. V shed 6 bases, J shed 1 base, and the junction held 6 bases outside the gene matches. The chain's CDR3 is CASNIGTANTEAFF. The CDR3 DNA follows: TGCGCCAGCAATATAGGGACAGCGAACACTGAAGCTTTCTTT.

This clonotype is labeled as medium-sized. Within a library made for alpha chains, this beta chain is off target, and its count is uninformative. The chain employs TRBV20-1 and TRBJ2-5, with TRBD1 matching over 9 bases. V lost 5 bases, J lost 5 bases, and 9 bases stayed unmatched. The CDR3 has 14 residues. CDR1 is DFQATT and CDR2 is SNEGSKA in the germline V gene (reference sequence). The CDR3 loop is CSAPADRGTETQYF. The CDR3 nucleotides read TGCAGTGCTCCGGCGGACAGGGGTACGGAGACCCAGTACTTC.

This clonotype has a count of ten or more. The library was built for alpha chains, so this beta chain is an off-target read and its size means little. The V and J genes are TRBV7-9 and TRBJ1-1; tentative D call: TRBD1 (5 bases). This CDR3 is built from 17 residues. The V end was cut by 5 bases, the J end by 1 base, with 20 bases between. Germline loops: CDR1 SEHNR, CDR2 FQNEAQ (reference sequence). CDR3 sequence (DNA): TGTGCCAGCAGCCCGCTCCGCCGGGGGGAGGCGAACACTGAAGCTTTCTTT. Residues: CASSPLRRGEANTEAFF. The full variable domain, its missing parts supplied by reference TRBV7-9 and TRBJ1-1, is DTGVSQNPRHKITKRGQNVTFRCDPISEHNRLYWYRQTLGQGPEFLTYFQNEAQLEKSRLLSDRFSAERPKGSFSTLEIQRTEQGDSAMYLCASSPLRRGEANTEAFFGQGTRLTVV.

This clonotype qualifies as medium-sized. The library was built for alpha chains, so this beta chain is an off-target read and its size means little. The chain employs TRBV5-1 and TRBJ1-6, with unresolved D. CDR1 SGHRS and CDR2 YFSETQ come from the germline V gene. The CDR3 extends over 13 amino acids. The V gene lost 3 bases and the J gene lost 8 bases, with 9 bases spanning the gap. Here the CDR3 reads CASSSDPDSPLHF. In nucleotides, the CDR3 is TGCGCCAGCAGCTCCGACCCGGATTCACCCCTCCACTTT.

This clonotype counts as medium-sized. Being off target in a library aimed at alpha chains, this beta chain has a size of little meaning. The chain uses TRBV10-2 and TRBJ2-7; the match to TRBD2 covers 11 bases. The germline gives CDR1 WSHSY, CDR2 SAAADI. Trimming cost V 7 bases and J 5 bases; bases outside gene matches: 7. This CDR3 contains 14 residues. This chain's CDR3 is CASKLAGGGDEQYF. DNA for the CDR3: TGCGCCAGCAAGCTAGCGGGAGGTGGGGACGAGCAGTACTTC.

About this clonotype: Since the library was made to target alpha chains, this beta chain is a stray read and its abundance is not meaningful. The rearrangement links TRBV6-2 or TRBV6-3 to TRBJ2-5; 11 bases are a match to TRBD2. Looked up from germline, CDR1 is MNHEY and CDR2 is SVGEGT. V dropped 2 bases and J dropped 2; count of bases not matched to a gene: 10. The CDR3 runs to 18 residues. The CDR3 spells CASSYVVAGGPWQETQYF. CDR3 DNA: TGTGCCAGCAGTTACGTTGTAGCGGGGGGGCCTTGGCAAGAGACCCAGTACTTC.

Details on this clonotype: Being off target in a library aimed at alpha chains, this beta chain has a size of little meaning. V usage is TRBV15 and J usage is TRBJ2-1; D ambiguous. The CDR3 has 13 residues. Deletions cut 0 bases from V and 10 bases from J, with 10 bases between. Germline V CDR1 and CDR2: LNHNV, YYDKDF (reference sequence). The CDR3 loop is CATSRDRFGEQFF. As DNA, the CDR3 is TGTGCCACCAGCAGAGATCGATTTGGGGAGCAGTTCTTC.

This clonotype was recorded many times. With the library built for alpha chains, this beta chain is off target and its frequency is not meaningful. The CDR3 spells CATSDSGGEQYV. The CDR3, as DNA: TGTGCCACCAGTGATTCAGGGGGCGAGCAGTACGTC. V and J are TRBV24-1 and TRBJ2-7; TRBD1 aligns across 7 bases. The trim removed 2 bases at V and 6 bases at J, leaving 0 bases unmatched. CDR3 length equals 12 residues. The germline V gene encodes CDR1 KGHDR and CDR2 SFDVKD.

Sample share makes this clonotype medium-sized (0.01 to 0.1%). This beta chain slipped into a library made for alpha chains as a stray read, so its size is not meaningful. The rearrangement links TRBV20-1 to TRBJ2-1; TRBD2 aligns across 8 bases. The V gene end was trimmed by 5 bases and the J gene end by 3 bases; junction bases not matched to a gene: 6. This CDR3 has 14 amino acids. The germline gives CDR1 DFQATT, CDR2 SNEGSKA (reference sequence). The CDR3 region is CSASSGSDYNEQFF. The CDR3 DNA reads as TGCAGTGCTTCCAGCGGGAGCGACTACAATGAGCAGTTCTTC.

Judged by abundance, this clonotype is medium-sized. A library prepared for alpha chains yielded this beta chain as an off-target read; its size is of little meaning. This sequence joins TRBV23-1 and TRBJ2-7; no firm D call. TRBV23-1 is an open reading frame whose function is uncertain. The germline V and J ends were trimmed by 4 bases and 1 base, with 5 bases remaining between them. The CDR3 runs to 12 residues. The DNA of the CDR3 is TGCGCCAGCAGTCCCCGGTCCTACGAGCAGTACTTC. Its protein product is CASSPRSYEQYF.

As to this clonotype: Being off target in a library aimed at alpha chains, this beta chain has a size of little meaning. The chain combines TRBV3-1 with TRBJ1-1; possibly TRBD1 for D (6 bases). The CDR3 is made up of 14 amino acids. V lost 5 bases and J lost 5, with 15 bases in between. Germline CDR1 reads LGHDT; CDR2 reads YNNKEL (reference sequence). The DNA for the CDR3 is TGTGCCAGCAGCTATAACTACAGGGATACTGAAGCTTTCTTT. Translating gives CASSYNYRDTEAFF.

By share, this clonotype ranks as medium-sized (0.01 to 0.1%). The library was designed around alpha chains, so this beta chain is a stray read whose abundance carries little weight. The rearrangement links TRBV2 to TRBJ2-1, with 7 bases matching TRBD1. Germline V gene lookup returns CDR1 SNHLY and CDR2 FYNNEI. This CDR3 is 15 amino acids long. V lost 1 base and J lost 8; bases outside the gene matches: 8. This CDR3 is CASSEEGAFGDEQFF. CDR3 DNA sequence: TGTGCCAGCAGTGAAGAGGGGGCTTTTGGGGATGAGCAGTTCTTC.

Of note for this clonotype: Within a library made for alpha chains, this beta chain is off target, and its count is uninformative. The rearrangement uses TRBV3-1 and TRBJ2-7; no clear D. Trimming cost V 0 bases and J 4 bases, with 22 bases left between them. This CDR3 has 18 amino acids. Germline CDR1 reads LGHDT; CDR2 reads YNNKEL (reference sequence). The CDR3 DNA follows: TGTGCCAGCAGCCAAGATAGTGGTGTTCAACCGAAACGTTACGAGCAGTACTTC. Translating it yields CASSQDSGVQPKRYEQYF.